The 10 T cell receptor beta chains listed next were all sequenced from one sample in a study of PD-L1 blockade in urothelial cancer. This table comes from immunoSEQ multiplex PCR, and its TCRdb copy is limited to in-frame clones, with some not included. The table shows some 87,000 clones, with around nine tenths occurring only once. Time point of the sample: pretreatment peripheral blood. The specimen comprised PBMCs, sampled around atezolizumab (anti-PD-L1) treatment. The receptors derive from a man aged 60 to 69 with urothelial cancer.

V usage is TRBV19 and J usage is TRBJ2-5; D remains ambiguous. Germline V gene sequence: CDR1 LNHDA, CDR2 SQIVND (reference sequence). The CDR3 is 12 residues long. V dropped 4 bases and J dropped 5 bases, with 8 bases sitting between them. The CDR3 DNA reads TGTGCCAGTAGTACTAGTCGGGAGACCCAGTACTTC. Translating gives CASSTSRETQYF. Filled out from reference TRBV19 and TRBJ2-5, the complete variable domain reads DGGITQSPKYLFRKEGQNVTLSCEQNLNHDAMYWYRQDPGQGLRLIYYSQIVNDFQKGDIAEGYSVSREKKESFPLTVTSAQKNPTAFYLCASSTSRETQYFGPGTRLLVL.

The chain recombines TRBV10-3 with TRBJ2-5; D gene uncertain. V was trimmed by 2 bases and J by 1 base, leaving 8 bases between them. The germline CDR1 and CDR2 sequences are ENHRY and SYGVKD. This CDR3 is built from 14 residues. CDR3 in amino acids: CAISEVRSQETQYF. As DNA, the CDR3 is TGTGCCATCAGTGAGGTCAGATCCCAAGAGACCCAGTACTTC.

This clone has only one observation. V gene TRBV30 combines with J gene TRBJ1-2, with D perhaps matching TRBD1 (5 bases). V was clipped by 3 bases and J by 2 bases, with 13 bases between them. Looked up from germline, CDR1 is GTSNPN and CDR2 is SVGIG (reference sequence). This CDR3 region has 14 residues. CDR3 bases: TGTGCCTGGAGGAATTGGAGGGGAAACTATGGCTACACCTTC. This sequence encodes CAWRNWRGNYGYTF.

This clone was observed a single time. The rearrangement joins TRBV19 to TRBJ1-2, with TRBD1 as a possible D gene (5 bases). The V gene lost 6 bases and the J gene lost 8 bases, with 31 bases spanning the gap. The CDR3 covers 18 residues. Germline CDR1 LNHDA, CDR2 SQIVND (reference sequence). The CDR3 reads CASSPIGDSERSSRGYTF. The DNA of the CDR3 is TGTGCCAGTAGCCCCATTGGAGACAGTGAGAGATCCTCTAGGGGCTACACCTTC.

The V and J genes are TRBV5-6 and TRBJ1-1, with a tentative D call TRBD1 (5 bases). Germline CDR1 and CDR2: SGHDT and YYEEEE. The CDR3 covers 16 residues. Trimming left V 4 bases short and J 4 bases short, with 20 bases between. CDR3 amino acids: CASSRWGRAVSTEAFF. CDR3 nucleotides: TGTGCCAGCAGCCGGTGGGGGAGGGCGGTGAGCACTGAAGCTTTCTTT. Full variable domain (missing parts from reference TRBV5-6 and TRBJ1-1): DAGVTQSPTHLIKTRGQQVTLRCSPKSGHDTVSWYQQALGQGPQFIFQYYEEEERQRGNFPDRFSGHQFPNYSSELNVNALLLGDSALYLCASSRWGRAVSTEAFFGQGTRLTVV.

The chain is built from TRBV28 and TRBJ1-1, with 9 bases matching TRBD1. The CDR3 has 14 amino acids. The germline V gene encodes CDR1 MDHEN and CDR2 SYDVKM. Trimming removed 2 bases from V and 5 bases from J; junction bases left unmatched: 3. CDR3 in amino acids: CASSLGQGWTEAFF. DNA for the CDR3: TGTGCCAGCAGTTTAGGACAGGGGTGGACTGAAGCTTTCTTT.

This chain connects TRBV7-3 to TRBJ2-5; 11 bases are a match to TRBD1. The germline V gene has CDR1 SGHTA and CDR2 FQGTGA. The CDR3 runs to 14 residues. V was clipped by 3 bases and J by 5 bases; unmatched bases: 2. The CDR3 is CASSLDRGHETQYF. The CDR3 nucleotides read TGTGCCAGCAGCTTGGACAGGGGGCATGAGACCCAGTACTTC.

The chain carries TRBV7-8 and TRBJ2-5; 8 bases agree with TRBD2. CDR3 size: 14 residues. V shed 6 bases, J shed 5 bases, and the junction held 8 bases outside the gene matches. Per germline, CDR1 SGHVS and CDR2 FQNEAQ. The chain's CDR3 is CASRIRGGSETQYF. The CDR3 coding sequence is TGTGCCAGCAGGATCCGGGGGGGGTCGGAGACCCAGTACTTC.

The chain combines TRBV28 with TRBJ1-3; 8 bases align to TRBD1. Germline CDR1 is MDHEN and CDR2 is SYDVKM. V was pared by 6 bases and J by 2 bases, with 6 bases of the junction left unmatched. This CDR3 spans 15 amino acids. CDR3 in amino acids: CASSQGAYPGNTIYF. CDR3 bases: TGTGCCAGCAGCCAGGGGGCTTACCCTGGAAACACCATATATTTT.

This clone was detected a few times. J is TRBJ2-7 and V is TRBV11-2, with D possibly being TRBD2 (5 bases). The CDR3 totals 13 residues. Germline values: CDR1 SGHAT, CDR2 FQNNGV. V was pared by 5 bases and J by 6 bases, with 14 bases between. The CDR3 DNA reads TGTGCCAGCAGCCGCCAACAAGGAGGCGAGCAGTACTTC. Its translation: CASSRQQGGEQYF.